This T cell receptor (beta chain) was captured by sequencing in a study of CD8+ T cells in alopecia areata. Across the whole study: For treated patients, severity scores reflected the percentage of scalp area affected.

In regard to this clone: The antigen is not known.

Treatment in this sample: oral pan-JAK inhibitor, 5-10 mg twice daily. From alopecia areata patients, lesional scalp punch biopsies and peripheral blood were collected. Overall study findings and caveats: Whereas mice showed it more clearly, TCR sharing across patients was murkier, possibly because of HLA. In blood and scalp, many expanded lesional clones persisted during tofacitinib. Lesional tissue from the scalp (especially in alopecia totalis/universalis) showed higher clonality than normal scalp.

Isolated RNA was reverse transcribed into cDNA used as the sequencing template. Assay used: immunoSEQ multiplex PCR; TCRdb lists only in-frame clones, some missing. Here the sample spans a few thousand clones, 80% to 95% being singletons. The V gene's germline CDR1 is MNHNS and CDR2 SASEGT. V was trimmed by 4 bases and J by 0 bases, leaving 14 bases between them. This CDR3 contains 16 residues. The receptor was isolated from a human donor with alopecia areata. The V call is TRBV6-1, the J call TRBJ2-3; no reliable D call. The sequencing used skin, collected at week 4, from a patient treated with tofacitinib. CDR3 DNA: TGTGCCAGCAGTGGGCGTCCTCTAACTAGCACAGATACGCAGTATTTT. It translates to CASSGRPLTSTDTQYF.